The T cell receptor beta chain under discussion was sequenced for a study of blood T cell repertoires in COVID-19. Looking at the study overall: The United States, Italy and Spain provided the acute and convalescent COVID-19 samples.

TCRdb's table, derived via immunoSEQ multiplex PCR, lists solely in-frame clones and lacks some. The sample includes around 190,000 clones, 80% to 90% of them seen just once. This clone was observed once. Germline CDR1 SEHNR, CDR2 FQNEAQ (reference sequence). Trimming pared 0 bases from V and 8 bases from J, leaving 10 bases between. The CDR3 is made up of 13 amino acids. The sequence derives from a woman aged 18-29 years who had recovered from COVID-19. Sequenced material: PBMCs or T cells enriched from blood (not recorded which). The J gene is TRBJ1-2, the V gene TRBV7-9; D unclear. The CDR3 spells CASSLAAGNGYTF. CDR3 DNA: TGTGCCAGCAGCTTAGCGGCGGGGAACGGCTACACCTTC.